The TCR beta chain under discussion was sequenced for a study of CD8 T cells in ankylosing spondylitis. Study conclusions and caveats: Prior work had noted some motif variants in reactive arthritis blood and synovial fluid.

The J segment lost 7 bases and the V segment lost 0 bases, leaving 6 bases of the junction unmatched. The CDR3 extends over 15 amino acids. Germline V gene lookup returns CDR1 LNHNV and CDR2 YYDKDF (reference sequence). This clonotype showed up many times. As yet, its antigen is unknown. Preparation of TCR beta libraries was done by quantitative 5'-RACE with molecular barcodes. MiXCR, applied by TCRdb to the 5' RACE reads, yields one record per CDR3 protein. The repertoire holds 100,000 to 150,000 distinct CDR3 sequences, with about a tenth as singletons. This chain uses TRBV15 with TRBJ2-1; 7 bases agree with TRBD2. The clonotype originates from a male donor with ankylosing spondylitis or in good health (not recorded which). The specimen sequenced was blood, either unsorted or a sorted T cell fraction (not recorded which). The CDR3 DNA reads TGTGCCACCAGCAGAGAGGCGGGAGTAGCGAATGAGCAGTTCTTC. This sequence encodes CATSREAGVANEQFF. Filled out from reference TRBV15 and TRBJ2-1, the complete variable domain reads DAMVIQNPRYQVTQFGKPVTLSCSQTLNHNVMYWYQQKSSQAPKLLFHYYDKDFNNEADTPDNFQSRRPNTSFCFLDIRSPGLGDTAMYLCATSREAGVANEQFFGPGTRLTVL.